This TCR beta chain was recorded in a study of CD8 T cells in ankylosing spondylitis. Study observations and caveats: Previously reported in reactive arthritis synovial fluid and blood were some of the motif variants.

Regarding this clonotype: Its antigen remains unknown.

The CDR3 is made up of 15 amino acids. Trimming cost V 10 bases and J 2 bases; bases outside gene matches: 11. Germline CDR1 is MDHEN and CDR2 is SYDVKM. Each CDR3 protein is one row after TCRdb ran MiXCR on the 5' RACE reads. The repertoire has around 140,000 distinct CDR3 sequences, about an eighth of them found once; the top ten carry about 4%. The source material was blood, either unsorted or a sorted T cell fraction (not recorded which). The source is a female donor with ankylosing spondylitis or in good health (not recorded which). The rearrangement links TRBV28 to TRBJ2-3, with TRBD1 identical over 8 bases. The CDR3 spells CANCLDRGPTDTQYF. CDR3 coding DNA: TGTGCCAACTGTTTAGACAGGGGCCCCACAGATACGCAGTATTTT.